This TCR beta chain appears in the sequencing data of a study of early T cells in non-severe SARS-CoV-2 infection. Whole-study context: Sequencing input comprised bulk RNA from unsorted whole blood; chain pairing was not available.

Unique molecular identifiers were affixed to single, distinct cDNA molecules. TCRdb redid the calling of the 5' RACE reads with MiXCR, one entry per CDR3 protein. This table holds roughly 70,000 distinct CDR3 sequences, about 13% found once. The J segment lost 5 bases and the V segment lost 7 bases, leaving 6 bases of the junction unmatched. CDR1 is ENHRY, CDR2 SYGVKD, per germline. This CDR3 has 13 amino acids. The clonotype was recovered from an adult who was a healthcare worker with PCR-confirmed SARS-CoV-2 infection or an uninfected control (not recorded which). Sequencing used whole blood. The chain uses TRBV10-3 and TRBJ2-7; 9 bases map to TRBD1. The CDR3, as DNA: TGTGCCATCACCCCGGGACAGGGCCACGAGCAGTACTTC. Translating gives CAITPGQGHEQYF.